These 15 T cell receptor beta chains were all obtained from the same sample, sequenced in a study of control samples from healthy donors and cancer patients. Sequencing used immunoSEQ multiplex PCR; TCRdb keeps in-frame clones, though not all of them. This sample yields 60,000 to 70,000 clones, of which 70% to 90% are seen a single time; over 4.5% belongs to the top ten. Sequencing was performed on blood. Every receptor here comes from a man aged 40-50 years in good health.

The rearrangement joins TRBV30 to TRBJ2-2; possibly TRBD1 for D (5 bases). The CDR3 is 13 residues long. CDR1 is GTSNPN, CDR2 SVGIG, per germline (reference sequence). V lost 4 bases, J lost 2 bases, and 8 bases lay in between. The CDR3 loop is CAWKQGNTGELFF. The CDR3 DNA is TGTGCCTGGAAGCAGGGAAACACCGGGGAGCTGTTTTTT.

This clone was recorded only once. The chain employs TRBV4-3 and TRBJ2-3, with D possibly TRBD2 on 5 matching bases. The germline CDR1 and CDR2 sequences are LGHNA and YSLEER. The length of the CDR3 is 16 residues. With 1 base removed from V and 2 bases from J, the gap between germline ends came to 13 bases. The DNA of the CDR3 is TGCGCCAGCAGCCAAGCGAGGGCGGTTTTCACAGATACGCAGTATTTT. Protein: CASSQARAVFTDTQYF.

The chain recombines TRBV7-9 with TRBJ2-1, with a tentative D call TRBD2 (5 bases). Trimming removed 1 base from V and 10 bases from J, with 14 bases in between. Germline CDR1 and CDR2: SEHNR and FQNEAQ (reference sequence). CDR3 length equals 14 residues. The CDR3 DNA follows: TGTGCCAGCAGCTTAGGGACTTACACAATAGAGCAGTTCTTC. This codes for CASSLGTYTIEQFF.

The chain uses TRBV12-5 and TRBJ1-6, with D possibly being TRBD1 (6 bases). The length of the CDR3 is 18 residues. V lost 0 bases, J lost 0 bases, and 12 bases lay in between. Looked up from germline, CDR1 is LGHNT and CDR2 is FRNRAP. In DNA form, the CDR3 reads TGTGCTAGTGGTTTGGTAATGAGGGGGAGCTCCTATAATTCACCCCTCCACTTT. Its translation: CASGLVMRGSSYNSPLHF.

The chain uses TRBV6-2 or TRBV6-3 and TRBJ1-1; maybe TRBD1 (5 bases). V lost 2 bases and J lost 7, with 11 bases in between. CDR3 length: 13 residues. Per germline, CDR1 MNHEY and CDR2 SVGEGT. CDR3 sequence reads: CASSYRGVLEAFF. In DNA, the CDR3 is TGTGCCAGCAGTTACCGAGGGGTACTTGAAGCTTTCTTT.

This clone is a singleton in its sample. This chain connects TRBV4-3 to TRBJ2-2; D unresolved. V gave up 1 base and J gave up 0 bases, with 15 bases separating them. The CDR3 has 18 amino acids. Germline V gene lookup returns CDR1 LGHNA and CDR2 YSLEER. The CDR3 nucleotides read TGCGCCAGCAGCCAAGGTCTGGGCCATATCGCGAACACCGGGGAGCTGTTTTTT. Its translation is CASSQGLGHIANTGELFF.

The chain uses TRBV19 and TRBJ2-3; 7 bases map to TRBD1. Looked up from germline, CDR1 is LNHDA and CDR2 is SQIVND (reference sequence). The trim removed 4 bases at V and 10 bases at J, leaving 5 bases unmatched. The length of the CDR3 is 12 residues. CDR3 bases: TGTGCCAGTAGTACGCCAGGGGGAGCGCAGTATTTT. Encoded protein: CASSTPGGAQYF.

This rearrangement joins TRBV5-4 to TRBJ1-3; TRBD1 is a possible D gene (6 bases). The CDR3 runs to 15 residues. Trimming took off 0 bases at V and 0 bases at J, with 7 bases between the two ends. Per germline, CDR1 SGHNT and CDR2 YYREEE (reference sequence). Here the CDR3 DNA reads TGTGCCAGCAGCTTGGTAGGGGGCTCTGGAAACACCATATATTTT. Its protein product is CASSLVGGSGNTIYF.

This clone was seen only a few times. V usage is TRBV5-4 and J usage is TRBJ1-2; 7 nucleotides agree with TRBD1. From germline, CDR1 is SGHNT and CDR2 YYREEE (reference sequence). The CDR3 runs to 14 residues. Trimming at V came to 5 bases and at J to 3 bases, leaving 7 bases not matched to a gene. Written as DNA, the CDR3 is TGTGCCAGCAGTATACCGGGACAGTACTATGGCTACACCTTC. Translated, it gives CASSIPGQYYGYTF.

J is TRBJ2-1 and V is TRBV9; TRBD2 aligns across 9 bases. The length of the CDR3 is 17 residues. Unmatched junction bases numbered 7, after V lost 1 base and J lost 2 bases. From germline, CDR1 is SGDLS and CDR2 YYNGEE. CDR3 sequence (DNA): TGTGCCAGCAGCGTACTAGCGGGGCCCCGAACCTACAATGAGCAGTTCTTC. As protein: CASSVLAGPRTYNEQFF.

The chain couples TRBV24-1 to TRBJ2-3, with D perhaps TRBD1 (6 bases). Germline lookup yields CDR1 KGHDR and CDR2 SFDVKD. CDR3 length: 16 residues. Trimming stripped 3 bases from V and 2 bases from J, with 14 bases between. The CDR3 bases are TGTGCCACCAGTGATGCAGGACAGCCTTCCACAGATACGCAGTATTTT. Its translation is CATSDAGQPSTDTQYF.

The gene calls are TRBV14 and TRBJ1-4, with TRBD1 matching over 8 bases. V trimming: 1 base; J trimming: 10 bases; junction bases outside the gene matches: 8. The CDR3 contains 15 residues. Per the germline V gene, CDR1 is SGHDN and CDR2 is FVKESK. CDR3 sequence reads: CASSQGGQVFGKLFF. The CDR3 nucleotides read TGTGCCAGCAGCCAAGGGGGACAGGTATTCGGAAAACTGTTTTTT.

The CDR3 DNA reads as TGTGCCAGCAGCGTAGGACTGACCGGGGAGCTGTTTTTT. It specifies CASSVGLTGELFF. This sequence joins TRBV9 and TRBJ2-2; no definite D call. The CDR3 is 13 residues long. CDR1 and CDR2 (germline): SGDLS, YYNGEE. The V and J ends lost 0 bases and 5 bases respectively, with 5 bases between them.

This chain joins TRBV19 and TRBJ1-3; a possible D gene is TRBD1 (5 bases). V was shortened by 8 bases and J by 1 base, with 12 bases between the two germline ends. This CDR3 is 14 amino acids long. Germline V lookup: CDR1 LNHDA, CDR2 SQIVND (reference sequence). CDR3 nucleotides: TGTGCCAGTGCCGCAGGGAGGTCTGGAAACACCATATATTTT. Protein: CASAAGRSGNTIYF.

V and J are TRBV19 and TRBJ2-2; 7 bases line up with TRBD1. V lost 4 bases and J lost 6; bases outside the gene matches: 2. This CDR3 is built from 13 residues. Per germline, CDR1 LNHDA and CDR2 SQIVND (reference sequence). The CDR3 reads CASSNQGAGELFF. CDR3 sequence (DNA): TGTGCCAGTAGTAACCAGGGGGCCGGGGAGCTGTTTTTT. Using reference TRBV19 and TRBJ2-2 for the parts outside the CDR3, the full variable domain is DGGITQSPKYLFRKEGQNVTLSCEQNLNHDAMYWYRQDPGQGLRLIYYSQIVNDFQKGDIAEGYSVSREKKESFPLTVTSAQKNPTAFYLCASSNQGAGELFFGEGSRLTVL.